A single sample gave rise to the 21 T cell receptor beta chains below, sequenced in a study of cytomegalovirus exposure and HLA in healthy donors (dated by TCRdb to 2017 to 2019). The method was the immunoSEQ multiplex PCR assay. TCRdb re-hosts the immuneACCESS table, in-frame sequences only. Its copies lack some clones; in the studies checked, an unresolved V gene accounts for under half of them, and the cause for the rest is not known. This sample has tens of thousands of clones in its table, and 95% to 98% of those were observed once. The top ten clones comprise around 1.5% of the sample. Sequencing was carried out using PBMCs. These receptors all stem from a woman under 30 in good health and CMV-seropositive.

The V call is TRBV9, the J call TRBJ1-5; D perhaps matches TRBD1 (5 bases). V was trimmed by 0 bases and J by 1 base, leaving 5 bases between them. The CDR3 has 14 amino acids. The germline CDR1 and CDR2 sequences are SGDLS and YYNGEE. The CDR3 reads CASSVGQSNQPQHF. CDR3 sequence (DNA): TGTGCCAGCAGCGTAGGACAGAGCAATCAGCCCCAGCATTTT.

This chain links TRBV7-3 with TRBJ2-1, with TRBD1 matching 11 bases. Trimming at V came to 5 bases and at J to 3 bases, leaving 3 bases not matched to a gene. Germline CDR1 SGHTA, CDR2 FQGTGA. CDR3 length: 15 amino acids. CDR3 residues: CASSKDRGLYNEQFF. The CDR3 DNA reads TGTGCCAGCAGCAAGGACAGGGGGCTCTACAATGAGCAGTTCTTC.

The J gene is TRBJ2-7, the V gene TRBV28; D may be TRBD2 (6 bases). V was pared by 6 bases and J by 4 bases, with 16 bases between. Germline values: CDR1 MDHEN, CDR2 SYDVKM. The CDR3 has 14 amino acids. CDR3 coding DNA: TGTGCCAGCAGCGACCCCGGGAGAAATTACGAGCAGTACTTC. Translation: CASSDPGRNYEQYF.

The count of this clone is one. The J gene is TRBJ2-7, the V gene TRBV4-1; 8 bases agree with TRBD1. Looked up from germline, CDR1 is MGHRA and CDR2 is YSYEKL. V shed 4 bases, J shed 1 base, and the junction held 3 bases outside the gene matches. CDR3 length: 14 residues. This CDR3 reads CASSPRTGSYEQYF. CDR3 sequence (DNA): TGCGCCAGCAGCCCCCGGACAGGGTCCTACGAGCAGTACTTC.

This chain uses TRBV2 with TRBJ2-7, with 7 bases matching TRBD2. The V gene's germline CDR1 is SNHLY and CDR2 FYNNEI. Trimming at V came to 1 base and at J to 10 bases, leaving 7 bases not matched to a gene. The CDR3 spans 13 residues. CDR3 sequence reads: CASSEGLAVEQYF. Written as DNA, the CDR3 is TGTGCCAGCAGTGAAGGGCTAGCGGTCGAACAGTACTTC.

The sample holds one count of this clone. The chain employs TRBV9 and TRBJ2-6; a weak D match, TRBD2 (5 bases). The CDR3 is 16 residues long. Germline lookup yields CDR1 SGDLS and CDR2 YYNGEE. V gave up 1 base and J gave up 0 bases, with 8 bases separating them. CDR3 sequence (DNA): TGTGCCAGCAGCGTATCGAGGGCCTCTGGGGCCAACGTCCTGACTTTC. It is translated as CASSVSRASGANVLTF.

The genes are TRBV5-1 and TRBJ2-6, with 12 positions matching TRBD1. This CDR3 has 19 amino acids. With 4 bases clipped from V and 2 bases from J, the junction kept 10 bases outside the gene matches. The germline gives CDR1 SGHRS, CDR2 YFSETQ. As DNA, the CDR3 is TGCGCCAGCAGCCAATCCGGGACAGGGGGCATCACTGGGGCCAACGTCCTGACTTTC. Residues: CASSQSGTGGITGANVLTF.

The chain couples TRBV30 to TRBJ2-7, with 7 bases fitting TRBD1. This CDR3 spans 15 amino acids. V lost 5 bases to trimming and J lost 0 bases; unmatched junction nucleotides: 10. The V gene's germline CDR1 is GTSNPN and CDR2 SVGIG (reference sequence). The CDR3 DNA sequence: TGTGCCTGGCATCAGGGACAGAGCTACTCCTACGAGCAGTACTTC. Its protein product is CAWHQGQSYSYEQYF.

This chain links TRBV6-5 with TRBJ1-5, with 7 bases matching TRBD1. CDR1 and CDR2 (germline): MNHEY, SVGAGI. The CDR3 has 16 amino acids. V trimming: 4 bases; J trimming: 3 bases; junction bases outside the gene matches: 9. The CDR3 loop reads CASSSGTESFNQPQHF. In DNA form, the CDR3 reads TGTGCCAGCAGTTCTGGGACAGAATCCTTCAATCAGCCCCAGCATTTT.

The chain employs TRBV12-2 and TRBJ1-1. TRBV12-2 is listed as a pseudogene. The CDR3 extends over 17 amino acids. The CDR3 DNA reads TGTGCAAGTCGCTTAGCGCGTTGCGGGGGCTCCCACACTGAAGCTTTCTTT. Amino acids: CASRLARCGGSHTEAFF.

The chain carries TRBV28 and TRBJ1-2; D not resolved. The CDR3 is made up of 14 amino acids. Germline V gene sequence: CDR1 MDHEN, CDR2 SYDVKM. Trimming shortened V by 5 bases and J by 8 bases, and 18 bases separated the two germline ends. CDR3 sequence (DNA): TGTGCCAGCAGTATACCTAATTTTAGCGGGGGCTACACCTTC. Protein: CASSIPNFSGGYTF.

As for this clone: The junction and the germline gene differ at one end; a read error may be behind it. As DNA, the CDR3 is TGTGCCAGCAGTGCCGACAGGGGAATATCCTTCGAGCAGTACTTC. Translating gives CASSADRGISFEQYF. The chain links TRBV27 to TRBJ2-7, with 8 bases lining up with TRBD1. CDR3 length: 15 amino acids. Germline V gives CDR1 MNHEY, CDR2 SMNVEV (reference sequence).

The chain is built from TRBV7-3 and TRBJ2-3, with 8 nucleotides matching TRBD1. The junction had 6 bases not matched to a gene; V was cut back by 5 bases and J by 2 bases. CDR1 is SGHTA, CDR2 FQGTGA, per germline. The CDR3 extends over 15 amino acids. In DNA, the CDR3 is TGTGCCAGCAGCACATCAGGGGGCCACACAGATACGCAGTATTTT. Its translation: CASSTSGGHTDTQYF. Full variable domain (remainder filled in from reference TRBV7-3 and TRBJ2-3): GAGVSQTPSNKVTEKGKYVELRCDPISGHTALYWYRQSLGQGPEFLIYFQGTGAADDSGLPNDRFFAVRPEGSVSTLKIQRTERGDSAVYLCASSTSGGHTDTQYFGPGTRLTVL.

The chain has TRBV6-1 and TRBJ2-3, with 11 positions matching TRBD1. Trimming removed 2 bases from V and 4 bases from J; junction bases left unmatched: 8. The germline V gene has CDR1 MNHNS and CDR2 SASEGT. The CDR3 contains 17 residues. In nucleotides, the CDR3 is TGTGCCAGCAGTGAAAGCAGGACAGGGGGCCCCCCAGATACGCAGTATTTT. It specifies CASSESRTGGPPDTQYF.

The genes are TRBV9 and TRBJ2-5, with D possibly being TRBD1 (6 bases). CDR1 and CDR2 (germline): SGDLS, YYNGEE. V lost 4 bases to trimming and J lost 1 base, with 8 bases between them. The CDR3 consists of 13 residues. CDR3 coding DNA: TGTGCCAGCAGCCGCAGGGGCCAAGAGACCCAGTACTTC. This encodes CASSRRGQETQYF.

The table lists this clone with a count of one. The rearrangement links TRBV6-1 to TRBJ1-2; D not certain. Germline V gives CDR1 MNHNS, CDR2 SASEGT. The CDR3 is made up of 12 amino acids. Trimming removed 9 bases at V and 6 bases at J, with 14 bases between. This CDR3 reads CASGLLRDGYTF. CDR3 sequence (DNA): TGTGCCAGTGGACTCCTAAGGGATGGCTACACCTTC.

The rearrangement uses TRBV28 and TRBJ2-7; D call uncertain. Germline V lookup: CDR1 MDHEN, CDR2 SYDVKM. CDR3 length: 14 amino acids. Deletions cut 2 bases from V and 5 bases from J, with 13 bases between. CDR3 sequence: CASSLTGTFHEQYF. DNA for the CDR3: TGTGCCAGCAGTTTAACGGGTACGTTCCACGAGCAGTACTTC.

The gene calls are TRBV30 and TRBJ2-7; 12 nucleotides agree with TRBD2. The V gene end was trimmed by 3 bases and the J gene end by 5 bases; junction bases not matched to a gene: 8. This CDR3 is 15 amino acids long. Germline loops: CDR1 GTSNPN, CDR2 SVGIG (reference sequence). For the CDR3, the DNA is TGTGCCTGGAGGGACGGACTAGCGGGATGGGACGAGCAGTACTTC. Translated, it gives CAWRDGLAGWDEQYF.

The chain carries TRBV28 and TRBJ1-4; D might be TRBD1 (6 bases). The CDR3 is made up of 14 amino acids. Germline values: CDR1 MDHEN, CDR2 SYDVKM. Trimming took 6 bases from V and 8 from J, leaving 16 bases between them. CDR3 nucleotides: TGTGCCAGCAGCTCACAGGGCATTAGGGAAAAACTGTTTTTT. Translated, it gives CASSSQGIREKLFF. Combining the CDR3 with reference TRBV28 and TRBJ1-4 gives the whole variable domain DVKVTQSSRYLVKRTGEKVFLECVQDMDHENMFWYRQDPGLGLRLIYFSYDVKMKEKGDIPEGYSVSREKKERFSLILESASTNQTSMYLCASSSQGIREKLFFGSGTQLSVL.

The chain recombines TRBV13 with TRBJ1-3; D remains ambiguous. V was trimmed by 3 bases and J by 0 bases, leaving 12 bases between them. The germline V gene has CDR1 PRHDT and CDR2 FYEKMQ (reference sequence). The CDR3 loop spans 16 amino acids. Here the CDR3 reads CASSFLGRASGNTIYF. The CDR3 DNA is TGTGCCAGCAGCTTCCTCGGGAGAGCCTCTGGAAACACCATATATTTT.

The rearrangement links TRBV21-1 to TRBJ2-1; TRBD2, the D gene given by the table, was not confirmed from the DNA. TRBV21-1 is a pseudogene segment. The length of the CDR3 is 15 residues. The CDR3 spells CASIVADNSYNEQFF. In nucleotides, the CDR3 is TGTGCCAGCATAGTAGCGGACAACTCCTACAATGAGCAGTTCTTC.